This TCR beta chain was captured by sequencing in a study of beta chain features in type 1 diabetes. Study summary: On cell yields, gender and age, patients and healthy donors were similar.

All of the isolated RNA was reverse transcribed, so expressed TCRB transcripts were sequenced. Sequenced by immunoSEQ multiplex PCR; TCRdb stores in-frame clones only, minus some. Of roughly 380,000 clones in the sample, around 20% were seen once. In its sample, this clone was seen once. The CDR3 runs to 16 residues. Trimming cost V 6 bases and J 1 base, with 18 bases left between them. Per the germline V gene, CDR1 is MNHNY and CDR2 is SVGAGI (reference sequence). The source is a woman younger than 30 in good health. Specimen: naive CD4+ T cells from blood. The chain has TRBV6-6 and TRBJ1-2, with D perhaps matching TRBD1 (6 bases). As DNA, the CDR3 is TGTGCCAGCAGGAATCGAAGGACAGTAAATAACTATGGCTACACCTTC. It yields the protein CASRNRRTVNNYGYTF.